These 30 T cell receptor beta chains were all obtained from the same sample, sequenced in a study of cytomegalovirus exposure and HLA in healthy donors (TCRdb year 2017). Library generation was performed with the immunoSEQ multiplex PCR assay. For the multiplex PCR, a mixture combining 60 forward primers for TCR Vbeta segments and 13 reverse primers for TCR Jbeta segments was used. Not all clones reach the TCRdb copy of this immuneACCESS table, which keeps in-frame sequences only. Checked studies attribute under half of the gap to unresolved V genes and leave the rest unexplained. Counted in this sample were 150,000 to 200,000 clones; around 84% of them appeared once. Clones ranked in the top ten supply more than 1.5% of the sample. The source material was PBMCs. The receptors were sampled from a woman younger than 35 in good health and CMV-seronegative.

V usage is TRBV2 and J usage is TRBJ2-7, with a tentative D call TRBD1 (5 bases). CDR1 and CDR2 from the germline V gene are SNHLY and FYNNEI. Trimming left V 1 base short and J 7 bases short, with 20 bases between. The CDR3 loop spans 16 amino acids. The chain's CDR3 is CASSEETGKLPREQYF. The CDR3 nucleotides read TGTGCCAGCAGTGAAGAAACAGGAAAACTCCCCCGGGAGCAGTACTTC.

CDR3 sequence reads: CASKRGQGSSWAFF. The DNA for the CDR3 is TGTGCCAGCAAGAGAGGACAGGGCTCTTCTTGGGCTTTCTTT. The chain employs TRBV6-5 and TRBJ1-1; 8 bases line up with TRBD1. The trim removed 7 bases at V and 11 bases at J, leaving 15 bases unmatched. Germline V lookup: CDR1 MNHEY, CDR2 SVGAGI. The CDR3 is 14 residues long.

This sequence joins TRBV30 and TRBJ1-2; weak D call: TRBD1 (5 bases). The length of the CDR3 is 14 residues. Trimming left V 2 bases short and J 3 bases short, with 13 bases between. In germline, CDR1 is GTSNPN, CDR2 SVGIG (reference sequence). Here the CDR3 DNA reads TGTGCCTGGAGTCCGCCGGCGGGACACTATGGCTACACCTTC. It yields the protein CAWSPPAGHYGYTF.

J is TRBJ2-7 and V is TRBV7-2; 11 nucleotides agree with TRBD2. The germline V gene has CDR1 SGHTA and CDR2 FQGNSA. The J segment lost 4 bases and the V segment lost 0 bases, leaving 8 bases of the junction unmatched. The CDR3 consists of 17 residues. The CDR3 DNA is TGTGCCAGCAGCTTAGCGCTGTCTAGCGGGAGGAGTTACGAGCAGTACTTC. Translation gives CASSLALSSGRSYEQYF.

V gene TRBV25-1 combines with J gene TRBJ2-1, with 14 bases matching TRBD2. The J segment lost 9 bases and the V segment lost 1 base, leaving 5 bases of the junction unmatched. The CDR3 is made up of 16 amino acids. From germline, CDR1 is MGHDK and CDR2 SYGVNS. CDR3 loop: CASSESTSGRVGEQFF. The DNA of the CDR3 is TGTGCCAGCAGTGAATCGACTAGCGGGAGGGTGGGTGAGCAGTTCTTC.

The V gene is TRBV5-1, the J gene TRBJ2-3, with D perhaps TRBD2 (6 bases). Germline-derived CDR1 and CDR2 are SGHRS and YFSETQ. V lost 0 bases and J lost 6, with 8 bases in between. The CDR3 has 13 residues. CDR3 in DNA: TGCGCCAGCAGCTTGGCCCTAGCGGATACGCAGTATTTT. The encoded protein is CASSLALADTQYF.

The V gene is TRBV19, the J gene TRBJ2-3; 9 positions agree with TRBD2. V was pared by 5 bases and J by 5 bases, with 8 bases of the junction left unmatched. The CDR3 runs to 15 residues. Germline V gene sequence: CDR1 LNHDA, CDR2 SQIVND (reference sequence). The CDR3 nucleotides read TGTGCCAGTAGTTCTACTAGCGGGTACAGAGATACGCAGTATTTT. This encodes CASSSTSGYRDTQYF.

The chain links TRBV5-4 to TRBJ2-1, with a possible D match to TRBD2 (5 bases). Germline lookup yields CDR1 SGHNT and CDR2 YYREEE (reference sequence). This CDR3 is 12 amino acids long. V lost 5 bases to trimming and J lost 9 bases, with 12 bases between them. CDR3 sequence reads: CASRSGYFEQFF. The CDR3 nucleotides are TGTGCCAGCAGGTCGGGGTACTTTGAGCAGTTCTTC.

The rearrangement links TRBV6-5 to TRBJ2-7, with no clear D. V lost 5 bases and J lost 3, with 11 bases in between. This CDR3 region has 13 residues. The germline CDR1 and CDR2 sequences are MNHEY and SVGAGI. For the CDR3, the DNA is TGTGCCAGCAGTGAAAATAGTAACTACGAGCAGTACTTC. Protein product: CASSENSNYEQYF.

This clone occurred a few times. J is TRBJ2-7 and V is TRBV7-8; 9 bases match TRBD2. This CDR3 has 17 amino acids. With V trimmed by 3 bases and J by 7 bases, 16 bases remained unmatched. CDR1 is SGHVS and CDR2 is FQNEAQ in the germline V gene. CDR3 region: CASSFVLTSGPPSEQYF. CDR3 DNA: TGTGCCAGCAGCTTTGTCCTTACTAGCGGGCCGCCCTCTGAGCAGTACTTC.

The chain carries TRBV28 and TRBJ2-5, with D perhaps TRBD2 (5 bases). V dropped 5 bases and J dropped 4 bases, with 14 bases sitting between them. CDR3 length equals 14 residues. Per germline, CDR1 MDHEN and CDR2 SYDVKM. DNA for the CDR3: TGTGCCAGCAGTCAACTAGGACGAGTAGAGACCCAGTACTTC. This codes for CASSQLGRVETQYF.

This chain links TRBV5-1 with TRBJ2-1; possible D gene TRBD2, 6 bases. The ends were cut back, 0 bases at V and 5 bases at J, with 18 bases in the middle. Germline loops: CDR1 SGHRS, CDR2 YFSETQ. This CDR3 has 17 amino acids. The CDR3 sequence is CASSLAESSANHNEQFF. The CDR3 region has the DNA TGCGCCAGCAGCTTGGCTGAATCTAGCGCTAACCACAATGAGCAGTTCTTC.

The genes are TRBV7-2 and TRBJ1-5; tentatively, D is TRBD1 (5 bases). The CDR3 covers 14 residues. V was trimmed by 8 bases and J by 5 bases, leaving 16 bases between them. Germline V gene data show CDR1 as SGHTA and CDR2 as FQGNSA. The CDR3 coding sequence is TGTGCCAGCTCTTCGGGGGGGAAAGATCAGCCCCAGCATTTT. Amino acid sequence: CASSSGGKDQPQHF.

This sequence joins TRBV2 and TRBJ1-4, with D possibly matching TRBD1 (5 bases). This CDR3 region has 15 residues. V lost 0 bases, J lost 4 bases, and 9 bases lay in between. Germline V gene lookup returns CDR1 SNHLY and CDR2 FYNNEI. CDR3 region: CASSEAGLNNEKLFF. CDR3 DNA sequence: TGTGCCAGCAGTGAAGCGGGACTGAATAATGAAAAACTGTTTTTT. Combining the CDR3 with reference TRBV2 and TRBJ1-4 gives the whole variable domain EPEVTQTPSHQVTQMGQEVILRCVPISNHLYFYWYRQILGQKVEFLVSFYNNEISEKSEIFDDQFSVERPDGSNFTLKIRSTKLEDSAMYFCASSEAGLNNEKLFFGSGTQLSVL.

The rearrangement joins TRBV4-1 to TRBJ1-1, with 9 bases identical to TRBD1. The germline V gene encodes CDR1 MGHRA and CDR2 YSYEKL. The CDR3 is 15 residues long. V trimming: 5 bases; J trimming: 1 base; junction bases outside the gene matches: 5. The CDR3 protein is CASSFRTGENTEAFF. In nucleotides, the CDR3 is TGCGCCAGCAGCTTTAGGACAGGGGAGAACACTGAAGCTTTCTTT.

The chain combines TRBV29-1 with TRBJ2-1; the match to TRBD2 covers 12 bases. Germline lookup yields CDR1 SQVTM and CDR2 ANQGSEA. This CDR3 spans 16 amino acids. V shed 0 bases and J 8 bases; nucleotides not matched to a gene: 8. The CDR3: CSVEDRLAGVSDEQFF. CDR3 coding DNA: TGCAGCGTTGAAGATCGACTAGCGGGGGTGTCAGATGAGCAGTTCTTC.

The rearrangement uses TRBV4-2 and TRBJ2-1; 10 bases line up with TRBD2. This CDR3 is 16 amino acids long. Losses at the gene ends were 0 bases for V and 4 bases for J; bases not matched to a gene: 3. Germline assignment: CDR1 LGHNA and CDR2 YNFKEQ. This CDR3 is CASSQEGAGGYNEQFF. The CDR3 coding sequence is TGTGCCAGCAGCCAAGAGGGAGCGGGAGGGTACAATGAGCAGTTCTTC.

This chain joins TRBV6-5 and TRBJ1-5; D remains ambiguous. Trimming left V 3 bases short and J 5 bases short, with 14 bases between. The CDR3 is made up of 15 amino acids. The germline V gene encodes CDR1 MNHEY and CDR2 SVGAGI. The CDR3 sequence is CASSYSPGDDQPQHF. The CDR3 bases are TGTGCCAGCAGTTATAGTCCGGGAGACGATCAGCCCCAGCATTTT.

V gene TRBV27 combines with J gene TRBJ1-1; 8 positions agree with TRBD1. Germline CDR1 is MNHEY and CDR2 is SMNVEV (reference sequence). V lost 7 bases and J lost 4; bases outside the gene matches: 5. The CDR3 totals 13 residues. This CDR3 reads CASISDRGTEAFF. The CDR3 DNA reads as TGTGCCAGCATCTCAGACAGGGGCACTGAAGCTTTCTTT.

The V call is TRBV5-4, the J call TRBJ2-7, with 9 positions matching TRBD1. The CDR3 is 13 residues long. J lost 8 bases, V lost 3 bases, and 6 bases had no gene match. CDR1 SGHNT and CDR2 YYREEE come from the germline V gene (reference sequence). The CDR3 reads CASSWDRERKQYF. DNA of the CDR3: TGTGCCAGCAGCTGGGACAGGGAACGGAAGCAGTACTTC. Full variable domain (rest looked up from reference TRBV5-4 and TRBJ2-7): ETGVTQSPTHLIKTRGQQVTLRCSSQSGHNTVSWYQQALGQGPQFIFQYYREEENGRGNFPPRFSGLQFPNYSSELNVNALELDDSALYLCASSWDRERKQYFGPGTRLTVT.

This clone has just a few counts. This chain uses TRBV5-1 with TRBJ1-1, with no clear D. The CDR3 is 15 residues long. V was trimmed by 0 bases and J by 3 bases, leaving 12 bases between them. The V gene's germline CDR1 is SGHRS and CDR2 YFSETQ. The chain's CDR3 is CASSLAKAGDTEAFF. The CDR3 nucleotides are TGCGCCAGCAGCTTGGCCAAGGCCGGGGACACTGAAGCTTTCTTT. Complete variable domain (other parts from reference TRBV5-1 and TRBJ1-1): KAGVTQTPRYLIKTRGQQVTLSCSPISGHRSVSWYQQTPGQGLQFLFEYFSETQRNKGNFPGRFSGRQFSNSRSEMNVSTLELGDSALYLCASSLAKAGDTEAFFGQGTRLTVV.

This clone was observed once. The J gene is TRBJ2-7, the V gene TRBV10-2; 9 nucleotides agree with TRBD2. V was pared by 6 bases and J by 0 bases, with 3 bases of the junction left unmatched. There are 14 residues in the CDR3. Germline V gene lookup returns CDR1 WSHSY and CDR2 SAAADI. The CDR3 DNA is TGCGCCAGCAGGCTGACTAGCGGCTCCTACGAGCAGTACTTC. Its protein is CASRLTSGSYEQYF.

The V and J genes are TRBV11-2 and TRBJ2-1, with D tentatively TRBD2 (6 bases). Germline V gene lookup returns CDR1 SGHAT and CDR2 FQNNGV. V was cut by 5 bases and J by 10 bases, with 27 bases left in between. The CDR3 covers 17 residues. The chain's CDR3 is CASSVSPGLRSYPEQFF. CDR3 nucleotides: TGTGCCAGCAGCGTCTCTCCGGGACTCAGATCGTATCCCGAGCAGTTCTTC.

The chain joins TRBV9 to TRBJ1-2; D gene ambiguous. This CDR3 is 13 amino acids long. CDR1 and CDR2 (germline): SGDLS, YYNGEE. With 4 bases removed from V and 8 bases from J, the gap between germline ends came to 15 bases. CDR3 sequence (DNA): TGTGCCAGCAGCCTCGGACGGCGGGGAGGCTACACCTTC. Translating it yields CASSLGRRGGYTF.

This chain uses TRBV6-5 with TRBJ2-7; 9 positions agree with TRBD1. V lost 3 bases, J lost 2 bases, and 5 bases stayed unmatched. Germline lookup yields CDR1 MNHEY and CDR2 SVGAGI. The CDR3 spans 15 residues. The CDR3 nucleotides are TGTGCCAGCAGTTATGACGGGACAGGGACCTACGAGCAGTACTTC. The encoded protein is CASSYDGTGTYEQYF.

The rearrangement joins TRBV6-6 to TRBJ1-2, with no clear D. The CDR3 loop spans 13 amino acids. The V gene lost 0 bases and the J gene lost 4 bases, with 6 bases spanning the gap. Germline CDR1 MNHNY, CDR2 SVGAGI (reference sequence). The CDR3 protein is CASSYSASYGYTF. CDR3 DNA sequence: TGTGCCAGCAGTTACTCGGCAAGCTATGGCTACACCTTC.

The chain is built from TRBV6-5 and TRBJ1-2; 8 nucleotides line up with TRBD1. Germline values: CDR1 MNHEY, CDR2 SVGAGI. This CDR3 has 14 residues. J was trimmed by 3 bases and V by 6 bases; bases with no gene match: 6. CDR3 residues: CASSQGDRHYGYTF. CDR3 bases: TGTGCCAGCAGCCAAGGGGACAGGCACTATGGCTACACCTTC.

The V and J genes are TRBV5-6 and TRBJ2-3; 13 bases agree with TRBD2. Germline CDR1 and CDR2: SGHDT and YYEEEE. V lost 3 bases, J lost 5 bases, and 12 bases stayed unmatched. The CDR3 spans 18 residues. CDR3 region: CASSWGAGGLAGRDTQYF. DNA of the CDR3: TGTGCCAGCAGCTGGGGGGCAGGGGGACTAGCGGGAAGAGATACGCAGTATTTT.

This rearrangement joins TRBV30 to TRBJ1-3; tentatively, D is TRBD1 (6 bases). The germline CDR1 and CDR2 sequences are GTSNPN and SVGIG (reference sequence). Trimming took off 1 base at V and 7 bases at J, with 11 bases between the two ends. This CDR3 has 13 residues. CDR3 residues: CAWSGGHMNTIYF. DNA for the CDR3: TGTGCCTGGAGTGGGGGACATATGAACACCATATATTTT.

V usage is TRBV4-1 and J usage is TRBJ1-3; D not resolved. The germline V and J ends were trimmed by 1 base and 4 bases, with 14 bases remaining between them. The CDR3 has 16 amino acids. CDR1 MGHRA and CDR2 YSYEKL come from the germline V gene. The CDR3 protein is CASSQGPIARGNTIYF. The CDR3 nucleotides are TGCGCCAGCAGCCAAGGACCAATCGCGAGGGGAAACACCATATATTTT.